The next 10 T cell receptor beta chains were all read from a single sample in a study of blood T cell repertoires in COVID-19. The method was immunoSEQ multiplex PCR; TCRdb's version includes in-frame clones alone and lacks a portion of them. Of hundreds of thousands of clones in the sample, about 90% were seen once. Sequencing used PBMCs or T cells enriched from blood (not recorded which). These receptors came from a woman between 45 and 60 years old in a cohort exposed to, infected with or recovered from COVID-19 (not recorded which).

The V call is TRBV6-5, the J call TRBJ1-4, with 7 bases aligning to TRBD1. J was trimmed by 10 bases and V by 6 bases; bases with no gene match: 11. The CDR3 sequence is 14 residues long. Germline-derived CDR1 and CDR2 are MNHEY and SVGAGI. The CDR3: CASRPSQGFGKLFF. As DNA, the CDR3 is TGTGCCAGCAGGCCCTCACAGGGGTTTGGAAAACTGTTTTTT.

The chain has TRBV28 and TRBJ2-1; 11 bases map to TRBD1. CDR1 and CDR2 from the germline V gene are MDHEN and SYDVKM. Trimming took 2 bases from V and 5 from J; bases not matched to a gene: 11. The CDR3 totals 18 residues. The CDR3, as DNA: TGTGCCAGCAGTTTACTCCTCCAGGGACAGGGGGAAAACAATGAGCAGTTCTTC. Its translation: CASSLLLQGQGENNEQFF.

The sample holds one count of this clone. The chain links TRBV9 to TRBJ2-1, with D tentatively TRBD1 (5 bases). Trimming took off 3 bases at V and 0 bases at J, with 13 bases between the two ends. The CDR3 runs to 16 residues. The germline V gene encodes CDR1 SGDLS and CDR2 YYNGEE. The CDR3 is CASSEARGNSYNEQFF. CDR3 DNA: TGTGCCAGCAGCGAGGCAAGGGGAAACTCCTACAATGAGCAGTTCTTC.

The chain links TRBV7-3 to TRBJ2-3; TRBD2 is a possible D gene (5 bases). V lost 4 bases and J 4 bases, leaving 12 bases between the germline ends. CDR1 and CDR2 from the germline V gene are SGHTA and FQGTGA. The CDR3 consists of 14 residues. The CDR3 coding sequence is TGTGCCAGCAGCTCTGGACTTTCCGCAGATACGCAGTATTTT. This codes for CASSSGLSADTQYF. Together with reference TRBV7-3 and TRBJ2-3, the CDR3 gives the full variable domain: GAGVSQTPSNKVTEKGKYVELRCDPISGHTALYWYRQSLGQGPEFLIYFQGTGAADDSGLPNDRFFAVRPEGSVSTLKIQRTERGDSAVYLCASSSGLSADTQYFGPGTRLTVL.

The J gene is TRBJ1-2, the V gene TRBV19; 7 bases align to TRBD1. CDR1 and CDR2 (germline): LNHDA, SQIVND (reference sequence). This CDR3 is built from 16 residues. Trimming removed 6 bases from V and 3 bases from J; junction bases left unmatched: 13. The CDR3 loop reads CASSTTNLQGYYGYTF. CDR3 nucleotides: TGTGCCAGTAGCACCACGAACTTACAGGGGTACTATGGCTACACCTTC.

The V gene is TRBV7-2, the J gene TRBJ2-1; D is possibly TRBD1 (6 bases). The CDR3 length is 14 residues. Germline V CDR1 and CDR2: SGHTA, FQGNSA. The V and J ends lost 5 bases and 5 bases respectively, with 13 bases between them. CDR3 region: CASSLGTTDNEQFF. The CDR3 DNA reads as TGTGCCAGCAGCCTAGGGACAACCGACAATGAGCAGTTCTTC.

The CDR3 region is CASSLYRGLEAFF. DNA for the CDR3: TGCGCCAGCAGCCTGTACAGGGGGTTAGAAGCTTTCTTT. The chain has TRBV4-3 and TRBJ1-1; 8 nucleotides align to TRBD1. CDR1 LGHNA and CDR2 YSLEER come from the germline V gene. Trimming at V came to 4 bases and at J to 8 bases, leaving 6 bases not matched to a gene. The CDR3 runs 13 residues.

The chain links TRBV4-2 to TRBJ1-5; TRBD1 agrees at 7 bases. This CDR3 is 14 amino acids long. The germline gives CDR1 LGHNA, CDR2 YNFKEQ. V gave up 1 base and J gave up 5 bases; unmatched junction bases: 2. The CDR3 nucleotides read TGTGCCAGCAGCCAAGCGACAGGGTATCAGCCCCAGCATTTT. Protein sequence: CASSQATGYQPQHF.

This rearrangement joins TRBV2 to TRBJ1-5; D gene uncertain. This CDR3 is built from 13 residues. CDR1 and CDR2 from the germline V gene are SNHLY and FYNNEI. The ends were cut back, 6 bases at V and 7 bases at J, with 13 bases in the middle. The CDR3 is CASSPVAGQPQHF. CDR3 coding DNA: TGTGCCAGCAGCCCAGTAGCGGGCCAGCCCCAGCATTTT.

This chain links TRBV28 with TRBJ2-7; unclear D gene. Germline values: CDR1 MDHEN, CDR2 SYDVKM. The CDR3 sequence is 12 residues long. Trimming left V 4 bases short and J 1 base short, with 5 bases between. The CDR3 loop is CASSYRSYEQYF. CDR3 DNA: TGTGCCAGCAGTTACAGATCCTACGAGCAGTACTTC.